This TCR beta chain was recorded in a study of T cell changes during pregnancy in multiple sclerosis. On this clone: Mismatch with germline at one junction end may stem from a read error.

Sequenced by immunoSEQ multiplex PCR; TCRdb stores in-frame clones only, minus some. The repertoire has about 77,000 clones, roughly 90% of them found once; the top ten carry around 1.8%. The CDR3 runs to 15 residues. Germline V CDR1 and CDR2: SGHAT, FQNNGV. The sequence was collected from a female donor with multiple sclerosis, enrolled in a pregnancy study. Source: peripheral blood, taken before pregnancy. The V call is TRBV11-2, the J call TRBJ1-3; weak D call: TRBD1 (5 bases). The CDR3 DNA follows: TGTGCCAGCAACTTATTGGGGGGCTCTGGAAACACCATATATTTT. This gives the protein CASNLLGGSGNTIYF.